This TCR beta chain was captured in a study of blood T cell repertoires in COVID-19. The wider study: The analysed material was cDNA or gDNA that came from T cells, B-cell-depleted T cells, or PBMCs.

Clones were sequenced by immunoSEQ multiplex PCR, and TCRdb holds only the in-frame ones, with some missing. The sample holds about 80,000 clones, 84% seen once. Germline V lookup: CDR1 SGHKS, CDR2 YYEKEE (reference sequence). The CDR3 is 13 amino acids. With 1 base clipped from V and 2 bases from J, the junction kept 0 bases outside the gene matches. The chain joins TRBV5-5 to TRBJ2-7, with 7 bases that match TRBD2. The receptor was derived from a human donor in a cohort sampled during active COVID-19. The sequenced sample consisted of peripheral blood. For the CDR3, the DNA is TGTGCCAGCAGCTTGCGGGGGGCCTACGAGCAGTACTTC. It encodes CASSLRGAYEQYF. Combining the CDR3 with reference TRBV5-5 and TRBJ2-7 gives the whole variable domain DAGVTQSPTHLIKTRGQQVTLRCSPISGHKSVSWYQQVLGQGPQFIFQYYEKEERGRGNFPDRFSARQFPNYSSELNVNALLLGDSALYLCASSLRGAYEQYFGPGTRLTVT.